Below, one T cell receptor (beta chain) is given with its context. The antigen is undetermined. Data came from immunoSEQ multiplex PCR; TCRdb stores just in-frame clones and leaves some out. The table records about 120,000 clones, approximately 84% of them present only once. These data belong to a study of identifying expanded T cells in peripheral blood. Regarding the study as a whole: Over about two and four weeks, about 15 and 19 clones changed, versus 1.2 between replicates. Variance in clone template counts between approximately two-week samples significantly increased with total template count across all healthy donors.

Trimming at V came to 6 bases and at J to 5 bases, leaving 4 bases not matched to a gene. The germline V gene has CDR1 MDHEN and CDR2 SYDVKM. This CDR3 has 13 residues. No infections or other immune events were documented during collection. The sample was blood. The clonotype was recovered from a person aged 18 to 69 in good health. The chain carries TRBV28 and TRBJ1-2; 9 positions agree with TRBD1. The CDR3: CASSFGQGYGYTF. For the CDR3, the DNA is TGTGCCAGCAGCTTTGGACAGGGGTATGGCTACACCTTC.